The clone carrying this T cell receptor beta chain was counted only a few times. Antigen unknown. With 3 bases removed from V and 1 base from J, the gap between germline ends came to 9 bases. CDR3 length: 14 residues. CDR1 ENHRY and CDR2 SYGVKD come from the germline V gene. This sample was included in a study of OX40 agonist ivuxolimab in advanced cancers. The overall study: Patients received the agonistic anti-OX40 (CD134) antibody ivuxolimab. Patients were treated with intravenous ivuxolimab, dosed at 0.01 to 10 mg/kg and infused every 2 weeks. Points from the study as a whole: Both blood CD4+ and CD8+ T cells showed clonal growth by week 6 at 0.1 to 3.0 mg/kg. Specificity for antigen went undetermined in the expanded peripheral T cells.

Sequenced by immunoSEQ multiplex PCR; TCRdb stores in-frame clones only, minus some. This sample yields more than 45,000 clones, of which less than 85% are seen a single time; more than 0.95% belongs to the top ten. This TCR was sampled from an adult with an advanced solid tumor such as melanoma, head and neck, liver or kidney cancer. The rearrangement links TRBV10-3 to TRBJ1-1; D is ambiguous. The starting material was CD4+ or CD8+ T cells sorted from blood, obtained in a trial of the OX40 agonist ivuxolimab. CDR3 loop: CAISDWRRNTEAFF. CDR3 sequence (DNA): TGTGCCATCAGTGATTGGAGAAGGAACACTGAAGCTTTCTTT.